This TCR beta chain was sequenced for a study of identifying expanded T cells in peripheral blood. Using immunoSEQ multiplex PCR, the repertoire was profiled, and TCRdb retains in-frame clones only, with some absent. The table lists 60,000 to 70,000 clones, approximately 80% of them singletons. General study points: Clone count variance between roughly 2-week samples rose with total template count. Differentially abundant clones: around 1.2 between replicates, 16.4 at approximately 14 days, less than 20 at four.

No infections or other immune events were documented during collection. There are 12 residues in the CDR3. V lost 8 bases, J lost 4 bases, and 11 bases lay in between. Germline V lookup: CDR1 MNHNY, CDR2 SVGAGI (reference sequence). As concerns this clone: Its antigen is unknown.

This sequence joins TRBV6-6 and TRBJ2-5, with D hard to call. The receptor was derived from a person between 18 and 75 years old in good health. Sequencing was performed on blood. This chain's CDR3 is CASGVPGETQYF. The CDR3, as DNA: TGTGCCAGCGGAGTCCCGGGAGAGACCCAGTACTTC.